One sample yielded the 27 T cell receptor beta chains listed below, sequenced in a study of post-analysis software for immune sequencing data. What these receptors recognize is not known. Overall study findings and caveats: The study found TRBV5-6, TRBV5-1 and TRBV20-1 among roughly 5 TRBV segments more frequent in patients than controls.

Unique molecular identifiers were present in the TCR beta cDNA libraries. TCRdb processed the PCR reads anew with MiXCR; each CDR3 protein has one entry. Altogether about 570,000 distinct CDR3 sequences are present, under 40% being singletons, with the ten largest covering about 5.6%. Input material: blood. Receptors originate from a girl aged 2-17 years with multiple sclerosis.

This clonotype was seen a handful of times. The chain carries TRBV5-1 and TRBJ2-7; no clear D. Trimming removed 4 bases at V and 5 bases at J, with 16 bases between. The CDR3 sequence is 14 residues long. In germline, CDR1 is SGHRS, CDR2 YFSETQ. The CDR3 region is CASSPDIHVDEQYF. CDR3 nucleotides: TGCGCCAGCAGCCCAGATATACACGTAGACGAGCAGTACTTC.

CDR3 sequence (DNA): TGCAGTGCGGGACATCCGGACAGGGGGTTTCAGCCCCAGCATTTT. Amino acid sequence: CSAGHPDRGFQPQHF. V and J are TRBV20-1 and TRBJ1-5; TRBD1 matches 10 bases. The J segment lost 6 bases and the V segment lost 6 bases, leaving 11 bases of the junction unmatched. The CDR3 loop spans 15 amino acids. Germline V gene sequence: CDR1 DFQATT, CDR2 SNEGSKA (reference sequence).

The chain is built from TRBV29-1 and TRBJ1-1, with 7 bases identical to TRBD1. The V gene end was trimmed by 5 bases and the J gene end by 0 bases; junction bases not matched to a gene: 12. The CDR3 totals 16 residues. Germline-derived CDR1 and CDR2 are SQVTM and ANQGSEA. CDR3 DNA: TGCAGCGTTCTAGACAGGGCGTTGTCAATGAACACTGAAGCTTTCTTT. This encodes CSVLDRALSMNTEAFF.

This chain joins TRBV20-1 and TRBJ2-1, with 7 bases aligning to TRBD2. Germline-derived CDR1 and CDR2 are DFQATT and SNEGSKA (reference sequence). The junction had 6 bases not matched to a gene; V was cut back by 5 bases and J by 2 bases. The CDR3 consists of 14 residues. CDR3 coding DNA: TGCAGTGCTGGTAGCGGGTTCACCTACAATGAGCAGTTCTTC. Its translation is CSAGSGFTYNEQFF.

This clonotype came up a few times. The V and J genes are TRBV21-1 and TRBJ2-7; the table's D call, TRBD1, has no DNA check behind it. TRBV21-1 counts as a pseudogene. The CDR3 is 14 amino acids. The CDR3 here is CASSRTGSRDEQYF. CDR3 in DNA: TGTGCCAGCAGCAGGACAGGGTCCAGGGACGAGCAGTACTTC.

This clonotype was seen only a few times. This chain links TRBV7-6 with TRBJ1-6; 7 nucleotides match TRBD1. The CDR3 is made up of 17 amino acids. Germline V CDR1 and CDR2: SGHVS, FNYEAQ. V was clipped by 5 bases and J by 0 bases; unmatched bases: 7. The CDR3, as DNA: TGTGCCAGCAGCCTCGGGACAGCCCGCTCCTATAATTCACCCCTCCACTTT. Translation: CASSLGTARSYNSPLHF.

This clonotype was detected only once. The V and J genes are TRBV12-3 or TRBV12-4 and TRBJ2-5; 9 bases agree with TRBD2. The CDR3 has 17 amino acids. The ends lost 5 bases at V and 1 base at J; junction bases unmatched: 11. This chain's CDR3 is CASSPGSAGGFQETQYF. The CDR3 bases are TGTGCCAGCAGTCCGGGGTCAGCGGGGGGCTTCCAAGAGACCCAGTACTTC.

About this clonotype: A junction boundary mismatches the germline segment, possibly from a read error. The genes are TRBV9 and TRBJ1-4, with 9 nucleotides matching TRBD1. Germline V gene lookup returns CDR1 SGDLS and CDR2 YYNGEE. This CDR3 region has 16 residues. This CDR3 is CASSAGQGIANEKRFF. The CDR3 DNA reads TGTGCCAGCAGTGCGGGACAGGGCATAGCTAATGAAAAACGGTTTTTT.

This clonotype has more than one count but fewer than ten. The V call is TRBV7-9, the J call TRBJ2-3; D remains unclear. The CDR3 contains 13 residues. Per germline, CDR1 SEHNR and CDR2 FQNEAQ (reference sequence). Trimming left V 3 bases short and J 2 bases short, with 6 bases between. DNA of the CDR3: TGTGCCAGCAGCTTCCACCCCACAGATACGCAGTATTTT. The encoded protein is CASSFHPTDTQYF. The full variable domain, its missing parts supplied by reference TRBV7-9 and TRBJ2-3, is DTGVSQNPRHKITKRGQNVTFRCDPISEHNRLYWYRQTLGQGPEFLTYFQNEAQLEKSRLLSDRFSAERPKGSFSTLEIQRTEQGDSAMYLCASSFHPTDTQYFGPGTRLTVL.

This clonotype has a handful of counts. The chain joins TRBV29-1 to TRBJ2-7, with TRBD2 matching 10 bases. V shed 5 bases and J 4 bases; nucleotides not matched to a gene: 11. The CDR3 runs 15 residues. The V gene's germline CDR1 is SQVTM and CDR2 ANQGSEA. As DNA, the CDR3 is TGCAGCGTTCAGAAGGGGTCTAGCGGGGGTTACGAGCAGTACTTC. Its protein product is CSVQKGSSGGYEQYF.

This clonotype has a count of ten or more. V usage is TRBV7-9 and J usage is TRBJ1-2; possibly TRBD1 for D (6 bases). Germline V gene sequence: CDR1 SEHNR, CDR2 FQNEAQ (reference sequence). The CDR3 is made up of 12 amino acids. V was trimmed by 3 bases and J by 7 bases, leaving 9 bases between them. The CDR3 is CASSFEGGGYTF. Here the CDR3 DNA reads TGTGCCAGCAGCTTTGAAGGGGGTGGCTACACCTTC. The entire variable domain, with the rest obtained from reference TRBV7-9 and TRBJ1-2, is as follows: DTGVSQNPRHKITKRGQNVTFRCDPISEHNRLYWYRQTLGQGPEFLTYFQNEAQLEKSRLLSDRFSAERPKGSFSTLEIQRTEQGDSAMYLCASSFEGGGYTFGSGTRLTVV.

The chain is built from TRBV2 and TRBJ2-5; D remains ambiguous. The CDR3 contains 12 residues. The germline CDR1 and CDR2 sequences are SNHLY and FYNNEI. Trimming left V 4 bases short and J 5 bases short, with 8 bases between. The chain's CDR3 is CASSGVVETQYF. The CDR3 DNA is TGTGCCAGCAGTGGGGTTGTTGAGACCCAGTACTTC.

This clonotype was picked up a small number of times. The chain couples TRBV12-3 or TRBV12-4 to TRBJ1-2; D ambiguous. The ends were cut back, 2 bases at V and 4 bases at J, with 11 bases in the middle. This CDR3 is built from 14 residues. CDR3 residues: CASSLTNEGYGYTF. The CDR3 nucleotides read TGTGCCAGCAGTTTAACGAATGAAGGCTATGGCTACACCTTC.

Remarks on this clonotype: Being one base from a much bigger clone, this may be a read error. The chain recombines TRBV6-5 with TRBJ2-1; TRBD2 aligns across 7 bases. The CDR3 is 15 amino acids. Germline CDR1 is MNHEY and CDR2 is SVGAGI. The CDR3 DNA follows: TGTGCCAGCTCCCGCGGGGGAAGCTCCTACAATGAGCAGTGCTTC. This sequence encodes CASSRGGSSYNEQCF.

This clonotype has a handful of counts. The chain uses TRBV6-6 and TRBJ2-4; D gene ambiguous. Germline V gene data show CDR1 as MNHNY and CDR2 as SVGAGI (reference sequence). The CDR3 consists of 16 residues. V shed 5 bases and J shed 0 bases, with 14 bases lying between them. The CDR3 region is CASSPPSGLAKNIQYF. CDR3 DNA sequence: TGTGCCAGCAGTCCCCCTTCGGGTCTAGCCAAAAACATTCAGTACTTC.

The chain couples TRBV9 to TRBJ2-7; 8 bases map to TRBD2. In germline, CDR1 is SGDLS, CDR2 YYNGEE. The CDR3 consists of 15 residues. Trimming at V came to 0 bases and at J to 1 base, leaving 3 bases not matched to a gene. The CDR3: CASSVASGGSYEQYF. Here the CDR3 DNA reads TGTGCCAGCAGCGTAGCCAGCGGGGGTTCCTACGAGCAGTACTTC.

This chain uses TRBV5-1 with TRBJ2-5; the match to TRBD1 covers 9 bases. CDR3 length equals 16 residues. With V trimmed by 4 bases and J by 0 bases, 7 bases remained unmatched. In germline, CDR1 is SGHRS, CDR2 YFSETQ. The CDR3 protein is CASSLGQGLYQETQYF. The CDR3, as DNA: TGCGCCAGCAGCCTAGGACAGGGGCTGTACCAAGAGACCCAGTACTTC. The full variable domain, in which reference TRBV5-1 and TRBJ2-5 provide the parts outside the CDR3, is KAGVTQTPRYLIKTRGQQVTLSCSPISGHRSVSWYQQTPGQGLQFLFEYFSETQRNKGNFPGRFSGRQFSNSRSEMNVSTLELGDSALYLCASSLGQGLYQETQYFGPGTRLLVL.

The chain uses TRBV24-1 and TRBJ2-5; D may be TRBD2 (5 bases). The V end was cut by 7 bases, the J end by 3 bases, with 11 bases between. Germline V gene sequence: CDR1 KGHDR, CDR2 SFDVKD. The CDR3 contains 13 residues. CDR3: CATRRAGEETQYF. DNA for the CDR3: TGTGCCACCAGGAGGGCCGGGGAAGAGACCCAGTACTTC.

V and J are TRBV20-1 and TRBJ2-1; 8 bases line up with TRBD2. V gave up 5 bases and J gave up 0 bases; unmatched junction bases: 9. The CDR3 length is 16 residues. Germline V lookup: CDR1 DFQATT, CDR2 SNEGSKA (reference sequence). CDR3 sequence reads: CSAPIPSGGSYNEQFF. CDR3 DNA sequence: TGCAGTGCTCCCATCCCGAGCGGGGGCTCCTACAATGAGCAGTTCTTC.

The rearrangement joins TRBV4-2 to TRBJ2-7; the match to TRBD2 covers 7 bases. The trim removed 0 bases at V and 0 bases at J, leaving 5 bases unmatched. The germline V gene has CDR1 LGHNA and CDR2 YNFKEQ. The CDR3 consists of 16 residues. CDR3 sequence reads: CASSQDRGGGSYEQYF. In DNA form, the CDR3 reads TGTGCCAGCAGCCAAGATCGAGGCGGGGGCTCCTACGAGCAGTACTTC.

This clonotype occurred a few times. The chain uses TRBV7-2 and TRBJ1-2; D gene unclear. Looked up from germline, CDR1 is SGHTA and CDR2 is FQGNSA. There are 13 residues in the CDR3. Trimming took off 10 bases at V and 4 bases at J, with 16 bases between the two ends. The CDR3 region is CAIPPGIGYGYTF. CDR3 nucleotides: TGTGCCATCCCACCAGGAATAGGCTATGGCTACACCTTC.

This clonotype was seen repeatedly, ten times or more. V usage is TRBV7-2 and J usage is TRBJ2-1; 9 bases match TRBD1. Trimming took 4 bases from V and 4 from J; bases not matched to a gene: 11. This CDR3 is built from 17 residues. Per the germline V gene, CDR1 is SGHTA and CDR2 is FQGNSA. The CDR3 protein is CASSSFPGTGIYNEQFF. The DNA for the CDR3 is TGTGCCAGCAGCTCCTTCCCCGGGACAGGGATTTACAATGAGCAGTTCTTC.

V and J are TRBV12-3 or TRBV12-4 and TRBJ1-6, with D perhaps TRBD1 (5 bases). The CDR3 totals 12 residues. V shed 1 base and J shed 11 bases, with 6 bases lying between them. The CDR3 region has the DNA TGTGCCAGCAGTTTAGGGGGGACACCCCTCCACTTT. This encodes CASSLGGTPLHF.

This clonotype was observed a few times. The V gene is TRBV20-1, the J gene TRBJ1-6, with unresolved D. The V gene lost 4 bases and the J gene lost 9 bases, with 19 bases spanning the gap. This CDR3 has 15 amino acids. CDR1 and CDR2 (germline): DFQATT, SNEGSKA (reference sequence). The DNA for the CDR3 is TGCAGTGCTATCACCCAATGGAGTGGCGGTTCACCCCTCCACTTT. Translating gives CSAITQWSGGSPLHF.

The chain carries TRBV7-9 and TRBJ1-3; possible D gene TRBD1, 6 bases. The CDR3 has 15 amino acids. From germline, CDR1 is SEHNR and CDR2 FQNEAQ (reference sequence). Trimming shortened V by 6 bases and J by 9 bases, and 21 bases separated the two germline ends. The CDR3 spells CASRTVQAEGGTIYF. Written as DNA, the CDR3 is TGTGCCAGCAGGACGGTCCAGGCCGAAGGGGGCACCATATATTTT.

This chain uses TRBV29-1 with TRBJ1-1; D perhaps matches TRBD1 (6 bases). CDR1 SQVTM and CDR2 ANQGSEA come from the germline V gene. V was pared by 3 bases and J by 0 bases, with 17 bases between. CDR3 length equals 16 residues. CDR3 DNA: TGCAGCGTTGAGACCTCCACAGGGCCGATGAACACTGAAGCTTTCTTT. It is translated as CSVETSTGPMNTEAFF.

The rearrangement links TRBV11-2 to TRBJ1-1, with 8 bases fitting TRBD1. The V segment lost 5 bases and the J segment 3 bases; nucleotides outside the gene matches: 5. The CDR3 runs 14 residues. CDR1 and CDR2 from the germline V gene are SGHAT and FQNNGV. Here the CDR3 reads CASSVDREDTEAFF. The CDR3 nucleotides read TGTGCCAGCAGCGTGGACAGGGAGGACACTGAAGCTTTCTTT.